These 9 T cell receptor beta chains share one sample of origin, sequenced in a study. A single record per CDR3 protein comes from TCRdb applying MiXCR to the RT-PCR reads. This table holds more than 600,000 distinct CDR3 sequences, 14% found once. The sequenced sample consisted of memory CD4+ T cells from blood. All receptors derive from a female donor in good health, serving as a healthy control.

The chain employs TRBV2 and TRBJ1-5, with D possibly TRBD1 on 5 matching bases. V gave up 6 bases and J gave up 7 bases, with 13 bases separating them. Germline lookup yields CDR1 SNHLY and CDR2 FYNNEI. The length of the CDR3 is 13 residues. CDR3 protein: CASRAQSGQPQHF. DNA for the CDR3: TGTGCCAGCAGAGCGCAATCAGGGCAGCCCCAGCATTTT.

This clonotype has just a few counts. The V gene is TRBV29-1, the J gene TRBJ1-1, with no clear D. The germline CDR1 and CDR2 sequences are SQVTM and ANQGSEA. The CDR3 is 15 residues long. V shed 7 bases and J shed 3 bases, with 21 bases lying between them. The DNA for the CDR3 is TGCAGCGCCGGCGGGTTCGGGAGTGGGGACACTGAAGCTTTCTTT. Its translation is CSAGGFGSGDTEAFF.

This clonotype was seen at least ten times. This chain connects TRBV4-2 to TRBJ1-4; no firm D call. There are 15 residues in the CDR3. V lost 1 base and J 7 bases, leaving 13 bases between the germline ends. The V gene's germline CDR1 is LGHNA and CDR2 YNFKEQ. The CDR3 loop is CASSQVSTWGEKLFF. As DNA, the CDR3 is TGTGCCAGCAGCCAAGTGTCGACGTGGGGTGAAAAACTGTTTTTT.

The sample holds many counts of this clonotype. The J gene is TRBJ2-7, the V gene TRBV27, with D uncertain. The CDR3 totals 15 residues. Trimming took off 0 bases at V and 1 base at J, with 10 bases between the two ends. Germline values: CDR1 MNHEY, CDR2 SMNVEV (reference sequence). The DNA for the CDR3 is TGTGCCAGCAGTTTATCGTGGAGTGCTTCCTACGAGCAGTACTTC. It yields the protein CASSLSWSASYEQYF.

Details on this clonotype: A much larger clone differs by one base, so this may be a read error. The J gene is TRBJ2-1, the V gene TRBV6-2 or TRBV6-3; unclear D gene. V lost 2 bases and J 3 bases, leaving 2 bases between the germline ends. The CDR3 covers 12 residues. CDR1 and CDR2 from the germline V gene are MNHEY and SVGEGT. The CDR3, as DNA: TGTGCCAGCAGTTACGGCTACAATGAGCAGTTCTTC. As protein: CASSYGYNEQFF.

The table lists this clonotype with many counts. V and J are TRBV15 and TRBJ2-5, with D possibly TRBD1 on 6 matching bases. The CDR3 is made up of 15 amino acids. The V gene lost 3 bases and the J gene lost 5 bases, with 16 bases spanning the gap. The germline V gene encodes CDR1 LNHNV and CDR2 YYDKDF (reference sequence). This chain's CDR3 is CATSRARGTGETQYF. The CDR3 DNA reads TGTGCCACCAGCAGGGCCCGGGGAACAGGGGAGACCCAGTACTTC.

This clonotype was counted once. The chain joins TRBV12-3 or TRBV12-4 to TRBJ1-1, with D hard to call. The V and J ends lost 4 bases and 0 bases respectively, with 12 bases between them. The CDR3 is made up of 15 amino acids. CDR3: CASSYWTAVNTEAFF. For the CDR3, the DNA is TGTGCCAGCAGTTATTGGACGGCCGTGAACACTGAAGCTTTCTTT.

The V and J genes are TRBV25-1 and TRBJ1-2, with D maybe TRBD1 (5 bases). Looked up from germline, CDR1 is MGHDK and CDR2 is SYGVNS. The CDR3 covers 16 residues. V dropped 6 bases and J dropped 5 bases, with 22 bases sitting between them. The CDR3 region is CASSTPWGEEAYGYTF. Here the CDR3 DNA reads TGTGCCAGCAGCACTCCGTGGGGGGAGGAGGCTTATGGCTACACCTTC.

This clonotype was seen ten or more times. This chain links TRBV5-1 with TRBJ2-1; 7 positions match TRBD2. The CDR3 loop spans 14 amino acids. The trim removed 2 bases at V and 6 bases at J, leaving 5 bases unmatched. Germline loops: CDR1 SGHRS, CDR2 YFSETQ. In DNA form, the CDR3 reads TGCGCCAGCAGCTTAGCGGGATGGGTCAATGAGCAGTTCTTC. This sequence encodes CASSLAGWVNEQFF.